The TCR beta chain under discussion was sequenced for a study of cytomegalovirus exposure and HLA in healthy donors. Study-level findings and limits: The investigators catalogued 150 to 200 TCR beta chains as cytomegalovirus-associated. The later analysis indicated that the majority of CMV-associated TCR beta chains appeared HLA-restricted.

This clone was detected once. Antigen: not known. There were likely unrecorded immune exposures, though donors were nominally healthy when sampled. Germline assignment: CDR1 LNHDA and CDR2 SQIVND (reference sequence). The CDR3 has 13 amino acids. Trimming left V 3 bases short and J 0 bases short, with 6 bases between. Primers: 60 Vbeta forward and 13 Jbeta reverse. Produced via immunoSEQ multiplex PCR; TCRdb's table is partial and in-frame only. Among 120,000 or so clones listed, roughly 78% were seen once. The receptor was derived from a man aged 25 to 40 in good health and CMV-seronegative. Material for sequencing was PBMCs. The chain couples TRBV19 to TRBJ2-7, with a tentative D call TRBD1 (6 bases). CDR3: CASSMDSSYEQYF. Here the CDR3 DNA reads TGTGCCAGTAGTATGGACAGCTCCTACGAGCAGTACTTC. Supplemented by reference TRBV19 and TRBJ2-7, the full variable domain reads DGGITQSPKYLFRKEGQNVTLSCEQNLNHDAMYWYRQDPGQGLRLIYYSQIVNDFQKGDIAEGYSVSREKKESFPLTVTSAQKNPTAFYLCASSMDSSYEQYFGPGTRLTVT.